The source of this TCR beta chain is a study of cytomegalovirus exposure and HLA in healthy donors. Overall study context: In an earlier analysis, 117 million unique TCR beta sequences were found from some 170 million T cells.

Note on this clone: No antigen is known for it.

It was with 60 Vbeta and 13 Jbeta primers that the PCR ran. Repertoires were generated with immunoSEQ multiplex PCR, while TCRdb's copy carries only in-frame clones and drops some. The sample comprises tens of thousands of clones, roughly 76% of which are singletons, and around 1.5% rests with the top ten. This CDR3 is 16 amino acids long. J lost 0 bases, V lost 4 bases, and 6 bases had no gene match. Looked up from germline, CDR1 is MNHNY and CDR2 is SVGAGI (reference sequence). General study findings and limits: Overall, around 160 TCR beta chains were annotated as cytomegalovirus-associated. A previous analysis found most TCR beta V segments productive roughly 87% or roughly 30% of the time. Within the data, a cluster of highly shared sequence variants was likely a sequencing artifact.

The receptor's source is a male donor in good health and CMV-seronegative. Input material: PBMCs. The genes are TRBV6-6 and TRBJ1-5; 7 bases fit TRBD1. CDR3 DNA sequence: TGTGCCAGCAGTTCTCGAACAGGGGATAGCAATCAGCCCCAGCATTTT. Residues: CASSSRTGDSNQPQHF.